This T cell receptor beta chain was sequenced for a study of beta chain features in type 1 diabetes. Points from the study as a whole: HLA effects on TCRB rearrangement stayed unresolved here. The cDNA sequencing approach could over-represent high-TCR-expressing cells.

This clone was counted only a few times. Its target is not known. The collection from each donor was one heparinised blood draw averaging about 116 mL. Reverse transcribing all isolated RNA meant expressed TCRB transcripts were sequenced. Sequencing used immunoSEQ multiplex PCR; TCRdb keeps in-frame clones, though not all of them. This table holds 900,000 or so clones, about 17% found once. In germline, CDR1 is LNHDA, CDR2 SQIVND (reference sequence). The CDR3 extends over 16 amino acids. Trimming removed 5 bases from V and 3 bases from J; junction bases left unmatched: 10. Sequencing was done on a sample of naive CD4+ T cells from blood. This sequence was found in a woman aged 18-29 years in good health. The J gene is TRBJ2-3, the V gene TRBV19; 8 bases match TRBD1. The chain's CDR3 is CASSPHQGANTDTQYF. CDR3 DNA: TGTGCCAGTAGTCCACACCAGGGGGCCAATACAGATACGCAGTATTTT.